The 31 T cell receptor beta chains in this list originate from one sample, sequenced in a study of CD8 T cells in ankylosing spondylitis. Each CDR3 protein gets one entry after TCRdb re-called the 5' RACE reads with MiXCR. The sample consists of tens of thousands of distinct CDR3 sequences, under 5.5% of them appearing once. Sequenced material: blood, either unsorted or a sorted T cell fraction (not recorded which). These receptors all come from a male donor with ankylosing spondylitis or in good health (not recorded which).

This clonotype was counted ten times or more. CDR3 bases: TGTGCCAGTACCATGACTGATTCGAGCTCTGGAAACACCATATATTTT. Its protein product is CASTMTDSSSGNTIYF. This chain joins TRBV19 and TRBJ1-3; D gene uncertain. Germline V gives CDR1 LNHDA, CDR2 SQIVND (reference sequence). The CDR3 spans 16 residues. V shed 7 bases and J shed 0 bases, with 16 bases lying between them.

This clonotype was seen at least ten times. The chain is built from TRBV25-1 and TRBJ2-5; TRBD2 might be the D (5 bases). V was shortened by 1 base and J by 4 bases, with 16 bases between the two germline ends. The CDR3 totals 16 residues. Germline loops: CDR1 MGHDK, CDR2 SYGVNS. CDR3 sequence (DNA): TGTGCCAGCAGTGAATCTCTGGGAGAGTACGGAGAGACCCAGTACTTC. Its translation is CASSESLGEYGETQYF.

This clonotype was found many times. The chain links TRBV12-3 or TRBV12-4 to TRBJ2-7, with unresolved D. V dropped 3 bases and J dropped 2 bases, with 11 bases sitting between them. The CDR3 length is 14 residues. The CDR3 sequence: CASSLSRQTYEQYF. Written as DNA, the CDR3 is TGTGCCAGCAGTTTGAGCAGGCAGACCTACGAGCAGTACTTC.

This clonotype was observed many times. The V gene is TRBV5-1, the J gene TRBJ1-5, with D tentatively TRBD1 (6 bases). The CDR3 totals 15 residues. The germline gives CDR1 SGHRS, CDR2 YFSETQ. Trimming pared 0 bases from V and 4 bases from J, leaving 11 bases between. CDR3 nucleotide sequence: TGCGCCAGCAGCTTGGGGACAGAAGCTAATCAGCCCCAGCATTTT. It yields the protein CASSLGTEANQPQHF.

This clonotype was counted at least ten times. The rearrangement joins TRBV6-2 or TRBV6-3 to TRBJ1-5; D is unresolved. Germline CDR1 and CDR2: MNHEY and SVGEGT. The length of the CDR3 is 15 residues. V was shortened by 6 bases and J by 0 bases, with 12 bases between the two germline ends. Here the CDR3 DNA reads TGTGCCAGCAGCCCCCATTTATATAGCAATCAGCCCCAGCATTTT. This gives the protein CASSPHLYSNQPQHF.

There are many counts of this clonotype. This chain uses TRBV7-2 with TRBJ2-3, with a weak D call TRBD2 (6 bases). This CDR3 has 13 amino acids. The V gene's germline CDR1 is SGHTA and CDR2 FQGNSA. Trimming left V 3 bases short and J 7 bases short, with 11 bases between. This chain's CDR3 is CASSFPAGYTQYF. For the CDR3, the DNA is TGTGCCAGCAGCTTCCCAGCGGGCTATACGCAGTATTTT.

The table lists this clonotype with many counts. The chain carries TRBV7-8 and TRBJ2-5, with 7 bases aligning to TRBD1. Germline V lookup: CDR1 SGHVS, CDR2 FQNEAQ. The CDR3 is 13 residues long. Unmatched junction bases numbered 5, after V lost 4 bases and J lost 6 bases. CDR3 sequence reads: CASSSQGLKTQYF. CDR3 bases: TGTGCCAGCAGCTCACAGGGGTTAAAGACCCAGTACTTC.

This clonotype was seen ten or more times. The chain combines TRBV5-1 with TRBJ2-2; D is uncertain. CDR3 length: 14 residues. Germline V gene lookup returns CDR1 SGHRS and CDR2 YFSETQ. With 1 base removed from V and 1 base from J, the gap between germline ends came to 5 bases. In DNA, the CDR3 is TGCGCCAGCAGCTTGATAGAGAACACCGGGGAGCTGTTTTTT. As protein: CASSLIENTGELFF.

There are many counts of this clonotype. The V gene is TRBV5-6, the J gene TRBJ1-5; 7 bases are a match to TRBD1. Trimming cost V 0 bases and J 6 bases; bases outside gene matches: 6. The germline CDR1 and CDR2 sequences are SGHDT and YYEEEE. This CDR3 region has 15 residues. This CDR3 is CASSLGQGSTQPQHF. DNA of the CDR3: TGTGCCAGCAGCTTGGGACAGGGTAGTACTCAGCCCCAGCATTTT.

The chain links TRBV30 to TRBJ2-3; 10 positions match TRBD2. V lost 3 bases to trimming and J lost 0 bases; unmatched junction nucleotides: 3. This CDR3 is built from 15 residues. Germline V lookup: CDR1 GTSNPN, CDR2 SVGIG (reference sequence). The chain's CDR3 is CAWRPSGSSTDTQYF. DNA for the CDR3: TGTGCCTGGAGACCTAGCGGGAGTAGCACAGATACGCAGTATTTT. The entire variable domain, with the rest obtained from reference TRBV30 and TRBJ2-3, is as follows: SQTIHQWPATLVQPVGSPLSLECTVEGTSNPNLYWYRQAAGRGLQLLFYSVGIGQISSEVPQNLSASRPQDRQFILSSKKLLLSDSGFYLCAWRPSGSSTDTQYFGPGTRLTVL.

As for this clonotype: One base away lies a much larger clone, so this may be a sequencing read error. The CDR3 sequence is CSVAEGAGREKLFF. The CDR3 bases are TGCAGCGTTGCTGAGGGCGCTGGAAGGGAAAAACTGTTTTTT. This sequence joins TRBV29-1 and TRBJ1-4; no firm D call. Germline assignment: CDR1 SQVTM and CDR2 ANQGSEA. This CDR3 has 14 amino acids. Trimming pared 4 bases from V and 8 bases from J, leaving 17 bases between. Looking up the rest from reference TRBV29-1 and TRBJ1-4 gives the full variable domain: SAVISQKPSRDICQRGTSLTIQCQVDSQVTMMFWYRQQPGQSLTLIATANQGSEATYESGFVIDKFPISRPNLTFSTLTVSNMSPEDSSIYLCSVAEGAGREKLFFGSGTQLSVL.

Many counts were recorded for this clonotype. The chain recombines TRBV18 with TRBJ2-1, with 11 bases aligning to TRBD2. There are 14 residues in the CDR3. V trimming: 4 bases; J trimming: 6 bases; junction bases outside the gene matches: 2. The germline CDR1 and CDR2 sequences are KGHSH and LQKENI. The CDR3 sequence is CASSLAGGLNEQFF. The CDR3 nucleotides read TGTGCCAGCTCACTAGCGGGGGGGCTCAATGAGCAGTTCTTC.

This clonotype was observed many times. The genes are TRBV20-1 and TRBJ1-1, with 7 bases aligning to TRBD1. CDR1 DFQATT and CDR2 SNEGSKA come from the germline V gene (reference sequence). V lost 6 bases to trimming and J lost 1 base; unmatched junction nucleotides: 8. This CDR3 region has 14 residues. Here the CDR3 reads CSAPGQTWNTEAFF. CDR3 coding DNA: TGCAGTGCCCCGGGACAGACATGGAACACTGAAGCTTTCTTT.

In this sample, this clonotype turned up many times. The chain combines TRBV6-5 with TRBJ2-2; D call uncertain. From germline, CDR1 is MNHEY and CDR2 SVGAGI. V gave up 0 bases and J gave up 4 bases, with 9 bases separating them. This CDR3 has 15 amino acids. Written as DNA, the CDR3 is TGTGCCAGCAGTTACTCAGCTTATGGCACCGGGGAGCTGTTTTTT. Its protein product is CASSYSAYGTGELFF.

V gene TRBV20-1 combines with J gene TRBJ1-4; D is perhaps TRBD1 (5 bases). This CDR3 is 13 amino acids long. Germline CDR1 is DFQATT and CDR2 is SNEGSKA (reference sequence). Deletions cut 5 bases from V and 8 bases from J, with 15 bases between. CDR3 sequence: CSASGAGREKLFF. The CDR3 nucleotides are TGCAGTGCTTCTGGGGCAGGAAGGGAAAAACTGTTTTTT.

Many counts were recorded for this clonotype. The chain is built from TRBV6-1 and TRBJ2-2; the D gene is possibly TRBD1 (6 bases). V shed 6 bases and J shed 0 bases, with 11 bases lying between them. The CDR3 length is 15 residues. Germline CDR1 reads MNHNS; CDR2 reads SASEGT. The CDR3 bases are TGTGCCAGCAGAGCAGGGGCCCCGAACACCGGGGAGCTGTTTTTT. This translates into CASRAGAPNTGELFF.

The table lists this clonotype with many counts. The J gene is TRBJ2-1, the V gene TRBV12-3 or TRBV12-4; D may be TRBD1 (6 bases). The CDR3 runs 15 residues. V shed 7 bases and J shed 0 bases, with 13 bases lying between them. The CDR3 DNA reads TGTGCCAGCACCCACGACAGGAGCTCCTACAATGAGCAGTTCTTC. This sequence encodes CASTHDRSSYNEQFF.

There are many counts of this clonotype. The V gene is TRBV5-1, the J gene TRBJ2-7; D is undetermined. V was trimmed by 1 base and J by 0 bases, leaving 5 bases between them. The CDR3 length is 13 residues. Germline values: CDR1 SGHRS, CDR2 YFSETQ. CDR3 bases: TGCGCCAGCAGCTTGCTAACCTCCTACGAGCAGTACTTC. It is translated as CASSLLTSYEQYF.

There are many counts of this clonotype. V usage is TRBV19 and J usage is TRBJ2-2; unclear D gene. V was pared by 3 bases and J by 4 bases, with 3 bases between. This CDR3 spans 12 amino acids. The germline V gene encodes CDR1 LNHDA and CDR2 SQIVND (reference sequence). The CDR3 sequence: CASSISTGELFF. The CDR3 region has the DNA TGTGCCAGTAGTATCAGCACCGGGGAGCTGTTTTTT.

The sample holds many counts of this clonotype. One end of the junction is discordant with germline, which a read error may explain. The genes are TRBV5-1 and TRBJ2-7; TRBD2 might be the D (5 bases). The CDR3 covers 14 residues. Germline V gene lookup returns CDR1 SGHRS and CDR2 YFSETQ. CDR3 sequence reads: CASSLEGSSYEQYF. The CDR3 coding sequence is TGTGCCAGCAGCTTAGAGGGCAGCTCCTACGAGCAGTACTTC.

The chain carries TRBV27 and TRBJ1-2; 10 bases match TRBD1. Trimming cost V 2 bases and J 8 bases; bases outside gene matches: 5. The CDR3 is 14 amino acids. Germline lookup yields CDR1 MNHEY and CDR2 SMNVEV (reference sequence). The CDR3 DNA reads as TGTGCCAGCAGTTTAACAGGGACAGGGGTCGGCTACACCTTC. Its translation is CASSLTGTGVGYTF.

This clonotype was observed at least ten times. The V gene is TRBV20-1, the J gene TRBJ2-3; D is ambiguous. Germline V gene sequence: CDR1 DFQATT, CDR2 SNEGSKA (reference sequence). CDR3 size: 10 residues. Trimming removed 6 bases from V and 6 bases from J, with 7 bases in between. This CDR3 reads CSAFRDTQYF. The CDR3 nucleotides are TGCAGTGCCTTTAGGGATACGCAGTATTTT.

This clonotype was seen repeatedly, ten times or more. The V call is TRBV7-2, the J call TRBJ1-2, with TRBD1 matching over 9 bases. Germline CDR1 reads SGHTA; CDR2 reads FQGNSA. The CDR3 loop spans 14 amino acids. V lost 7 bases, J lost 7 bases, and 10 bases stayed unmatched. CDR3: CASNTGTGHSGYTF. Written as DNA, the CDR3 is TGTGCCAGCAACACCGGGACAGGGCACAGTGGCTACACCTTC.

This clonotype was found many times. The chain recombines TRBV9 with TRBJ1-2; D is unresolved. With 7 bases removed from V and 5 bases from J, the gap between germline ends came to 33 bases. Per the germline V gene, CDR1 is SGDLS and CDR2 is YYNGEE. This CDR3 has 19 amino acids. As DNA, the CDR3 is TGTGCCAGCCAGGAATCCGACATCCCGAGATTGCCTCATTCATATGGCTACACCTTC. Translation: CASQESDIPRLPHSYGYTF. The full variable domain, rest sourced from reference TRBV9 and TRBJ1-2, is DSGVTQTPKHLITATGQRVTLRCSPRSGDLSVYWYQQSLDQGLQFLIQYYNGEERAKGNILERFSAQQFPDLHSELNLSSLELGDSALYFCASQESDIPRLPHSYGYTFGSGTRLTVV.

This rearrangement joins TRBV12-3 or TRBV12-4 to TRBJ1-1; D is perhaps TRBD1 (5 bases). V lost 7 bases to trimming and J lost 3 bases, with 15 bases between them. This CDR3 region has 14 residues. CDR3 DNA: TGTGCCAGCACTGTTTGGGGGAAGGACACTGAAGCTTTCTTT. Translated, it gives CASTVWGKDTEAFF.

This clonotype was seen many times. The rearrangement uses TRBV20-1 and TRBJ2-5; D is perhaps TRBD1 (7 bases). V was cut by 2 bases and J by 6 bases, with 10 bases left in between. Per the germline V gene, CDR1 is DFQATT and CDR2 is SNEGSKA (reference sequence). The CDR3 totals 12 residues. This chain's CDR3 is CSARQGGQTQYF. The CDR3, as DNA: TGCAGTGCTAGACAGGGGGGACAGACCCAGTACTTC.

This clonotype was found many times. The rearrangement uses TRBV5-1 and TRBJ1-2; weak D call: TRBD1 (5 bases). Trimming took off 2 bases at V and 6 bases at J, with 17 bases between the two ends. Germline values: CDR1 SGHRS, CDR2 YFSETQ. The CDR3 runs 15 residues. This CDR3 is CASSFIARGSDGYTF. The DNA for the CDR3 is TGCGCCAGCAGCTTTATAGCCCGGGGGTCGGATGGCTACACCTTC.

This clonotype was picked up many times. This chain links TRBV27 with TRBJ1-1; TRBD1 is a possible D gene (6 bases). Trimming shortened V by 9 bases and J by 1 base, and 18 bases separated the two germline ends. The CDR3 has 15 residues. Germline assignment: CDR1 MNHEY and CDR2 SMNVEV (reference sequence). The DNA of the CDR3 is TGTGCCAGTAAACACCTCGGGGGCTCGAACACTGAAGCTTTCTTT. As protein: CASKHLGGSNTEAFF.

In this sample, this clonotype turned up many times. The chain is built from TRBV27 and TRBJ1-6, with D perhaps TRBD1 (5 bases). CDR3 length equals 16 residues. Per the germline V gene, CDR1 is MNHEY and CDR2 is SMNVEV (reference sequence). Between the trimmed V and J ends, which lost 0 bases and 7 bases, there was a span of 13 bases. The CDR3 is CASSLSGGAGNSPLHF. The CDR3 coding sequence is TGTGCCAGCAGTTTATCCGGAGGGGCGGGGAATTCACCCCTCCACTTT.

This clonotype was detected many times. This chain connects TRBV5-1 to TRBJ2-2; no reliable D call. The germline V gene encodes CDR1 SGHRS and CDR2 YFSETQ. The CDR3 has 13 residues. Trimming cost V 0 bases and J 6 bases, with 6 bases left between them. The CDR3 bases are TGCGCCAGCAGCTTGGTTGGGGCCGGGGAGCTGTTTTTT. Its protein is CASSLVGAGELFF.

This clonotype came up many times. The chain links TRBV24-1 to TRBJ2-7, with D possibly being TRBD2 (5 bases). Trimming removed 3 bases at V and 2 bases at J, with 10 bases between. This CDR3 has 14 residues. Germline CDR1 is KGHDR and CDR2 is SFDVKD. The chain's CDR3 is CATSDGDGTYEQYF. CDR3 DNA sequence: TGTGCCACCAGTGATGGAGACGGGACCTACGAGCAGTACTTC.